Listed here are 18 T cell receptor beta chains from one sample, sequenced in a study of human T cells and chemical hapten exposure. Time point indicated: patch test 1, 2 weeks after DPC sensitization. The treatment is: therapeutic diphenylcyclopropenone sensitization with weekly scalp DPC. The authors extracted total RNA from unfractionated whole blood. TCRdb redid the calling of the RACE reads with MiXCR, one entry per CDR3 protein. The sample contains approximately 52,000 distinct CDR3 sequences, approximately 11% of which appear only once. Sequencing was performed on whole blood, taken in connection with sensitization to the hapten diphenylcyclopropenone (DPC). These receptors were taken from a woman aged 40 to 50 with alopecia areata. Some clones in this sample may be carry-over from other donors' samples.

The chain combines TRBV10-3 with TRBJ1-2; 7 bases are shared with TRBD1. The V gene end was trimmed by 3 bases and the J gene end by 13 bases; junction bases not matched to a gene: 8. Germline CDR1 ENHRY, CDR2 SYGVKD. CDR3 length equals 12 residues. This CDR3 reads CAISDHDRVLTF. CDR3 DNA sequence: TGTGCCATCAGTGACCACGACAGGGTTCTCACCTTC.

The chain links TRBV20-1 to TRBJ2-1; 8 positions match TRBD1. The CDR3 length is 17 residues. Germline V CDR1 and CDR2: DFQATT, SNEGSKA (reference sequence). The trim removed 1 base at V and 3 bases at J, leaving 11 bases unmatched. In DNA form, the CDR3 reads TGCAGTGCTAGAGGGTATACCGGGACAGGAATCTACAATGAGCAGTTCTTC. This encodes CSARGYTGTGIYNEQFF.

This clonotype was recorded a few times. This chain joins TRBV5-1 and TRBJ2-3, with D uncertain. Germline V lookup: CDR1 SGHRS, CDR2 YFSETQ. The CDR3 loop spans 11 amino acids. V gave up 1 base and J gave up 6 bases, with 3 bases separating them. CDR3 coding DNA: TGCGCCAGCAGCTTGAAGGATACGCAGTATTTT. Translating it yields CASSLKDTQYF.

J is TRBJ2-3 and V is TRBV7-3; 7 bases are a match to TRBD1. The CDR3 extends over 12 amino acids. The germline CDR1 and CDR2 sequences are SGHTA and FQGTGA. V lost 4 bases, J lost 9 bases, and 4 bases stayed unmatched. CDR3 nucleotide sequence: TGTGCCAGCAGCTCTCCGGGACAGACGCAGTATTTT. It specifies CASSSPGQTQYF. Drawing the rest from reference TRBV7-3 and TRBJ2-3, the complete variable domain is GAGVSQTPSNKVTEKGKYVELRCDPISGHTALYWYRQSLGQGPEFLIYFQGTGAADDSGLPNDRFFAVRPEGSVSTLKIQRTERGDSAVYLCASSSPGQTQYFGPGTRLTVL.

The V gene is TRBV18, the J gene TRBJ2-7, with TRBD2 matching 7 bases. Looked up from germline, CDR1 is KGHSH and CDR2 is LQKENI. The CDR3 is 14 residues long. V was pared by 6 bases and J by 7 bases, with 12 bases of the junction left unmatched. The DNA of the CDR3 is TGTGCCAGCTCTCAAGGACTAGAGGGAAGGGAGCAGTACTTC. Protein: CASSQGLEGREQYF.

This clonotype was counted only a few times. The chain has TRBV20-1 and TRBJ2-1, with TRBD2 matching over 7 bases. Germline V lookup: CDR1 DFQATT, CDR2 SNEGSKA (reference sequence). The CDR3 covers 16 residues. With 1 base clipped from V and 2 bases from J, the junction kept 8 bases outside the gene matches. Written as DNA, the CDR3 is TGCAGTGCTAGAGTGGGGAGGGCAAGGGCCTACAATGAGCAGTTCTTC. Amino acids: CSARVGRARAYNEQFF.

The rearrangement links TRBV11-3 to TRBJ2-7; 8 bases are shared with TRBD2. Germline V CDR1 and CDR2: SGHNT, YENEEA. The CDR3 runs to 15 residues. V shed 3 bases and J 0 bases; nucleotides not matched to a gene: 4. For the CDR3, the DNA is TGTGCCAGCAGCTTTAATAGCGGGAACTCCTACGAGCAGTACTTC. This gives the protein CASSFNSGNSYEQYF. The entire variable domain, with the rest obtained from reference TRBV11-3 and TRBJ2-7, is as follows: EAGVVQSPRYKIIEKKQPVAFWCNPISGHNTLYWYLQNLGQGPELLIRYENEEAVDDSQLPKDRFSAERLKGVDSTLKIQPAELGDSAVYLCASSFNSGNSYEQYFGPGTRLTVT.

V is TRBV20-1 and J is TRBJ1-1; D is perhaps TRBD1 (5 bases). Germline assignment: CDR1 DFQATT and CDR2 SNEGSKA (reference sequence). This CDR3 is 14 amino acids long. Trimming removed 0 bases from V and 2 bases from J, with 10 bases in between. CDR3 protein: CSAREKGPNTEAFF. Here the CDR3 DNA reads TGCAGTGCTAGAGAGAAGGGGCCAAACACTGAAGCTTTCTTT.

This clonotype was seen repeatedly, ten times or more. The chain employs TRBV3-1 and TRBJ2-7, with D maybe TRBD1 (5 bases). This CDR3 has 17 amino acids. V was clipped by 3 bases and J by 2 bases, with 20 bases between them. The germline V gene has CDR1 LGHDT and CDR2 YNNKEL (reference sequence). CDR3 loop: CASSQPPRTDTPYEQYF. For the CDR3, the DNA is TGTGCCAGCAGCCAGCCGCCCCGGACGGACACCCCCTACGAGCAGTACTTC.

The sample holds a few counts of this clonotype. J is TRBJ2-7 and V is TRBV27, with D possibly called TRBD1 or TRBD2 (7 bases each). Trimming pared 2 bases from V and 6 bases from J, leaving 14 bases between. The V gene's germline CDR1 is MNHEY and CDR2 SMNVEV (reference sequence). This CDR3 has 14 residues. CDR3: CASSLVARGGEQYF. CDR3 bases: TGTGCCAGCAGTTTAGTCGCCAGGGGGGGCGAGCAGTACTTC.

The chain is built from TRBV28 and TRBJ2-7; D uncertain. Germline loops: CDR1 MDHEN, CDR2 SYDVKM. The CDR3 consists of 12 residues. Trimming cost V 6 bases and J 3 bases, with 9 bases left between them. This CDR3 reads CASRVTGYEQYF. The CDR3 DNA reads TGTGCCAGCAGAGTTACCGGCTACGAGCAGTACTTC. The variable domain in full, completed from reference TRBV28 and TRBJ2-7, reads DVKVTQSSRYLVKRTGEKVFLECVQDMDHENMFWYRQDPGLGLRLIYFSYDVKMKEKGDIPEGYSVSREKKERFSLILESASTNQTSMYLCASRVTGYEQYFGPGTRLTVT.

This clonotype came up many times. V gene TRBV6-5 combines with J gene TRBJ1-6; no clear D gene. This CDR3 is built from 18 residues. CDR1 MNHEY and CDR2 SVGAGI come from the germline V gene. The V gene lost 0 bases and the J gene lost 0 bases, with 12 bases spanning the gap. This chain's CDR3 is CASSYSIGFSSYNSPLHF. The DNA for the CDR3 is TGTGCCAGCAGTTACTCGATAGGCTTTAGCTCCTATAATTCACCCCTCCACTTT.

This clonotype has a count of ten or more. V gene TRBV20-1 combines with J gene TRBJ2-3, with D unresolved. V lost 5 bases and J 1 base, leaving 10 bases between the germline ends. CDR1 is DFQATT and CDR2 is SNEGSKA in the germline V gene (reference sequence). CDR3 length: 13 amino acids. The CDR3 region is CSAVVTGTDTQYF. DNA of the CDR3: TGCAGTGCTGTCGTTACGGGCACAGATACGCAGTATTTT.

This clonotype was detected many times. The chain uses TRBV7-9 and TRBJ1-3; D call uncertain. Trimming shortened V by 5 bases and J by 4 bases, and 21 bases separated the two germline ends. The length of the CDR3 is 17 residues. The germline CDR1 and CDR2 sequences are SEHNR and FQNEAQ (reference sequence). The CDR3 DNA reads as TGTGCCAGCAGCCCACAGTTCCAGCACACCAGAGGAAACACCATATATTTT. It codes for CASSPQFQHTRGNTIYF.

This clonotype was recorded at least ten times. CDR3 DNA sequence: TGTGCCAGCAGCTCGGTGGGGGCGCAAGCTTTCTTT. This gives the protein CASSSVGAQAFF. The chain uses TRBV7-6 and TRBJ1-1; weak D call: TRBD1 (6 bases). The CDR3 totals 12 residues. CDR1 is SGHVS, CDR2 FNYEAQ, per germline. Trimming stripped 4 bases from V and 9 bases from J, with 12 bases between.

This clonotype occurred many times. V and J are TRBV20-1 and TRBJ1-6; 9 nucleotides align to TRBD1. CDR1 is DFQATT and CDR2 is SNEGSKA in the germline V gene (reference sequence). V gave up 6 bases and J gave up 0 bases; unmatched junction bases: 15. The CDR3 is made up of 19 amino acids. The CDR3 bases are TGCAGTGCCACTCCGAGGACAGGGGATCTGAGCTCCTATAATTCACCCCTCCACTTT. Its translation: CSATPRTGDLSSYNSPLHF.

This clonotype was seen a handful of times. This rearrangement joins TRBV10-2 to TRBJ1-1; TRBD1 matches 7 bases. The germline gives CDR1 WSHSY, CDR2 SAAADI. J gave up 7 bases and V 7 bases, and 18 bases lay outside the gene matches. CDR3 length equals 16 residues. The CDR3 sequence: CASTDGGQRFPFEAFF. The CDR3 bases are TGCGCCAGCACCGACGGGGGACAGAGATTCCCGTTTGAAGCTTTCTTT.

In this sample, this clonotype turned up a few times. This sequence joins TRBV6-6 and TRBJ2-1; 11 positions match TRBD2. The junction had 6 bases not matched to a gene; V was cut back by 5 bases and J by 6 bases. The CDR3 runs to 15 residues. Germline V CDR1 and CDR2: MNHNY, SVGAGI (reference sequence). The chain's CDR3 is CASSVLAGGGNEQFF. The CDR3 nucleotides are TGTGCCAGCAGTGTTCTAGCGGGGGGCGGCAATGAGCAGTTCTTC.